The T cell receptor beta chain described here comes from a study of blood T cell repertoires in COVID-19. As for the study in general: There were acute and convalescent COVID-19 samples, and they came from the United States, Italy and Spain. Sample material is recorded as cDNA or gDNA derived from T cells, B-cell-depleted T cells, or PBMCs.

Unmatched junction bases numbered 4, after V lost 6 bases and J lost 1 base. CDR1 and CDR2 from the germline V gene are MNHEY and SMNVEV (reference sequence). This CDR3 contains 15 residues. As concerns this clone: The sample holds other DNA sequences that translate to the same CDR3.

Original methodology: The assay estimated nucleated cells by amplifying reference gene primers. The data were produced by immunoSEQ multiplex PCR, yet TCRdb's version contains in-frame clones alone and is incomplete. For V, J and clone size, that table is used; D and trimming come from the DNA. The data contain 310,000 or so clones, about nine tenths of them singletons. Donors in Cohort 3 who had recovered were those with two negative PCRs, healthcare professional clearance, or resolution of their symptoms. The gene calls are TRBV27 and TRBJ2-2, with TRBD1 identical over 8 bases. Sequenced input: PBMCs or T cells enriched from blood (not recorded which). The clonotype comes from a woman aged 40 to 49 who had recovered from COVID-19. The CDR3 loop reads CASSPDRENTGELFF. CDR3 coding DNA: TGTGCCAGCAGCCCGGACAGGGAGAACACCGGGGAGCTGTTTTTT.